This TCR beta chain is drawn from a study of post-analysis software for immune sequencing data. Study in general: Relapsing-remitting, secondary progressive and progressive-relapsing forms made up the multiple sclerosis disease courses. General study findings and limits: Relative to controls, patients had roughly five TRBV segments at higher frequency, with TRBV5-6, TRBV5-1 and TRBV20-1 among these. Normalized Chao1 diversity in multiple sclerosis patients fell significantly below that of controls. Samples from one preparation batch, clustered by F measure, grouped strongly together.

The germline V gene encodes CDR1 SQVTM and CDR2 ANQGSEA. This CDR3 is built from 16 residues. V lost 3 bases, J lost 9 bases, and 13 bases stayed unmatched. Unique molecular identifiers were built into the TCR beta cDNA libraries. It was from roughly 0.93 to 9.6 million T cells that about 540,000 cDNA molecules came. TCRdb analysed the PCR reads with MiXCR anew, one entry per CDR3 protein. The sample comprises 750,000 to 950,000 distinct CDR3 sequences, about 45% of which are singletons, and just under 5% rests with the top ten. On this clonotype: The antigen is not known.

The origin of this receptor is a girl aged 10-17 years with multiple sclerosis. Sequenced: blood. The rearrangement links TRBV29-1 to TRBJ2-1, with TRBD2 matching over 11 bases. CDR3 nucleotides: TGCAGCGTTGAGCTGACTAGCGGGAATCAAATGGGTGAGCAGTTCTTC. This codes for CSVELTSGNQMGEQFF.